The 4 T cell receptor beta chains below were found in one sample sequenced in a study of regulatory T cells in long-lasting Graves disease. CDR3 regions were amplified by Arm-PCR using iRepertoire HTBI primers to build TCR beta libraries. Via MiXCR, TCRdb re-called the multiplex PCR reads, giving one row per CDR3 protein. This table has a few hundred thousand distinct CDR3 sequences, about 23% appearing once. The time point denotes: persistent/refractory GD, antithyroid drugs over 5 years with positive TRAb. Extracted RNA from PBMCs served as the source of the TCR library. Sequenced here: peripheral blood mononuclear cells (PBMCs), sampled when the disease was refractory, from a patient treated with antithyroid drugs. These receptors were taken from a woman in her thirties or forties with Graves disease.

This clonotype has ten or more counts. The rearrangement uses TRBV18 and TRBJ1-1, with D unclear. V shed 3 bases and J shed 3 bases, with 8 bases lying between them. The CDR3 contains 13 residues. Germline V lookup: CDR1 KGHSH, CDR2 LQKENI. CDR3 in DNA: TGTGCCAGCTCACCCGGGAGGGACACTGAAGCTTTCTTT. Translation: CASSPGRDTEAFF.

This chain uses TRBV28 with TRBJ2-5, with 8 bases matching TRBD1. CDR1 and CDR2 (germline): MDHEN, SYDVKM. The V segment lost 2 bases and the J segment 5 bases; nucleotides outside the gene matches: 4. CDR3 length: 14 residues. This CDR3 reads CASSLLRTGETQYF. DNA for the CDR3: TGTGCCAGCAGTTTACTTCGGACAGGGGAGACCCAGTACTTC.

The chain employs TRBV6-9 and TRBJ2-5; D assignment may be TRBD1 or TRBD2 (5 bases each). CDR3 size: 13 residues. V lost 2 bases and J 4 bases, leaving 8 bases between the germline ends. The germline V gene has CDR1 MNHGY and CDR2 SVAAGI. CDR3 DNA sequence: TGTGCCAGCAGTTATGGGGACGGAGAGACCCAGTACTTC. This encodes CASSYGDGETQYF.

The sample holds many counts of this clonotype. The chain uses TRBV28 and TRBJ1-6; possibly TRBD1 for D (6 bases). V was clipped by 2 bases and J by 8 bases, with 10 bases between them. The CDR3 extends over 14 amino acids. Per the germline V gene, CDR1 is MDHEN and CDR2 is SYDVKM. CDR3 amino acids: CASSLRDTYSPLHF. The CDR3 nucleotides read TGTGCCAGCAGTTTACGGGACACCTATTCACCCCTCCACTTT.